Below, one T cell receptor beta chain is given with its context. Antigen: not known. These data originate in a study of Ad26.COV2.S vaccination and SARS-CoV-2 variants. As to treatment: around 19 received Ad26.COV2.S at low or high dose, single or two shots; 5 received placebo; per-sample allocation not given. It was on day 63 after the first vaccine or placebo injection that samples were taken. CDR1 and CDR2 (germline): SGHTA, FQGTGA. Trimming at V came to 3 bases and at J to 10 bases, leaving 6 bases not matched to a gene. This CDR3 spans 13 amino acids. Points from the study as a whole: An underestimation of total T cell responses may have resulted from the TCR breadth and depth analyses.

TCRdb keeps only in-frame clones here, not all; method: immunoSEQ multiplex PCR. Seen here are about 350,000 clones, less than 90% observed once, and the top ten hold approximately 5.9%. The source of this sequence is a person between 18 and 65 years old who received the Ad26.COV2.S COVID-19 vaccine or a placebo. Sequences were derived from peripheral blood, sampled in a trial of Ad26.COV2.S vaccine versus placebo. This rearrangement joins TRBV7-3 to TRBJ1-5, with TRBD1 matching over 7 bases. The CDR3 DNA is TGTGCCAGCAGCTTCGGCCAGGGGGACCCCCAGCATTTT. Protein sequence: CASSFGQGDPQHF.